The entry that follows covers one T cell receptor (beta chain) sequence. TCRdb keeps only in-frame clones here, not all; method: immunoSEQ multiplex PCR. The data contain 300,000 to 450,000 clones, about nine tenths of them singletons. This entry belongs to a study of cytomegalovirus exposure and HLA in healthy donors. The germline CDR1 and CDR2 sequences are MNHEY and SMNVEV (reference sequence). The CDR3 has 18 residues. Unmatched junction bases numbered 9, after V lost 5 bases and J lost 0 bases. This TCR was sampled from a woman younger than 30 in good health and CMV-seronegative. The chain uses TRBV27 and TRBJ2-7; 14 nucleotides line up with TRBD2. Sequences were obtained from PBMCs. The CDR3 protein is CASSLRTSGGPSSYEQYF. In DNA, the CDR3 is TGTGCCAGCAGTCTACGGACTAGCGGGGGGCCTAGCTCCTACGAGCAGTACTTC.